Sequencing of this TCR beta chain was carried out in a study of yellow fever vaccine responses in identical twins. V gave up 2 bases and J gave up 9 bases; unmatched junction bases: 10. This CDR3 is built from 16 residues. Germline CDR1 and CDR2: ENHRY and SYGVKD. MiXCR was run by TCRdb on the RT-PCR reads, yielding one entry per CDR3 protein. Among about 2,400 distinct CDR3 sequences, over 75% were seen once, and the ten largest hold 5.4%. This TCR derives from a woman under 30 who received the yellow fever vaccine. This chain links TRBV10-3 with TRBJ2-1, with 10 bases identical to TRBD2. This specimen consisted of T cells from blood (PBMCs), unsorted or a sorted subset (not recorded which), obtained before or after yellow fever vaccination (not recorded which). The CDR3: CAISEGRTSGGSEQFF. The CDR3 region has the DNA TGTGCCATCAGTGAGGGGAGGACTAGCGGTGGCAGTGAGCAGTTCTTC.